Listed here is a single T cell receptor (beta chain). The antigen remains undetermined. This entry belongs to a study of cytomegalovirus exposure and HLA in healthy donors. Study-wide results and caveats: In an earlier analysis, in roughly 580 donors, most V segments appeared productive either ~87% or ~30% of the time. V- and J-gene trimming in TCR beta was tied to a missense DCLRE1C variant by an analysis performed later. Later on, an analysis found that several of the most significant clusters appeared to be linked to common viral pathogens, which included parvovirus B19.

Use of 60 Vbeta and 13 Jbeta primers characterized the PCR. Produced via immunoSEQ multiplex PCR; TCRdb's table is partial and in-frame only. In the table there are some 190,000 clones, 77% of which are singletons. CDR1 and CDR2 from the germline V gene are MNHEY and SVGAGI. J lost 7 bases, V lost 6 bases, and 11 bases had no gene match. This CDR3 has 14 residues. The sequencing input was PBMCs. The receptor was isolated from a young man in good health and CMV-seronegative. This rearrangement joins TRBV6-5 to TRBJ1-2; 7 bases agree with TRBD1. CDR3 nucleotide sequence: TGTGCCAGCAGCTTGAGACAGGGAGCAACTGGCTACACCTTC. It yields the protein CASSLRQGATGYTF.